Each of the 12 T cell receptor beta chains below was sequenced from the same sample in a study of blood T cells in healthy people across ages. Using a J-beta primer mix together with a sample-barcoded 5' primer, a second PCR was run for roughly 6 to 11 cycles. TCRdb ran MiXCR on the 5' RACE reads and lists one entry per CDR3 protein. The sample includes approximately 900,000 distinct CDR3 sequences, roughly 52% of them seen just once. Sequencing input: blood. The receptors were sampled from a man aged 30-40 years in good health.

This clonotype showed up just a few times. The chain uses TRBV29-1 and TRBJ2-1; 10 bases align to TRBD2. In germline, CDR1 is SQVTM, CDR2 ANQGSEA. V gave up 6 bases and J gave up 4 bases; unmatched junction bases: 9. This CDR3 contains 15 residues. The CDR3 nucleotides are TGCAGCGTCCACAAGAGAGCGGGGGGGTACAATGAGCAGTTCTTC. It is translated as CSVHKRAGGYNEQFF.

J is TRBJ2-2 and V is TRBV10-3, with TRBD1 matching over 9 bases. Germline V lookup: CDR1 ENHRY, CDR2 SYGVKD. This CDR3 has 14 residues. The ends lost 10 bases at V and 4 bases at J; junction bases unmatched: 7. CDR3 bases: TGTGCCACTTGGAGACAGGGGGGCACCGGGGAGCTGTTTTTT. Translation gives CATWRQGGTGELFF.

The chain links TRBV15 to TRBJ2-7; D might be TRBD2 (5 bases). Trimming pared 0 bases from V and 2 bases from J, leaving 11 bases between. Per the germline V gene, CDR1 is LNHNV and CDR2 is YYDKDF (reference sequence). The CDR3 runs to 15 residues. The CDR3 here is CATSRDQVRAYEQYF. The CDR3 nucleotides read TGTGCCACCAGCAGAGATCAGGTGAGGGCCTACGAGCAGTACTTC.

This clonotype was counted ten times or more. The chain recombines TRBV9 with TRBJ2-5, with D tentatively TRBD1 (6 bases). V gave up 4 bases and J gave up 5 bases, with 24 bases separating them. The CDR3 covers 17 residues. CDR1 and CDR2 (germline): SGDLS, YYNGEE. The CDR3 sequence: CASSPPTDTRQEETQYF. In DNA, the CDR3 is TGTGCCAGCAGCCCCCCGACGGACACCCGACAGGAGGAGACCCAGTACTTC. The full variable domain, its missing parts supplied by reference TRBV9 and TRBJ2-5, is DSGVTQTPKHLITATGQRVTLRCSPRSGDLSVYWYQQSLDQGLQFLIQYYNGEERAKGNILERFSAQQFPDLHSELNLSSLELGDSALYFCASSPPTDTRQEETQYFGPGTRLLVL.

The CDR3 DNA is TGTGCCAGCAGCCAAGTAGCGGGTACAGGGTCCGGGGAGCTGTTTTTT. Protein product: CASSQVAGTGSGELFF. The chain uses TRBV4-2 and TRBJ2-2; perhaps TRBD2 as D (7 bases). Trimming pared 1 base from V and 6 bases from J, leaving 15 bases between. The germline gives CDR1 LGHNA, CDR2 YNFKEQ. This CDR3 has 16 residues.

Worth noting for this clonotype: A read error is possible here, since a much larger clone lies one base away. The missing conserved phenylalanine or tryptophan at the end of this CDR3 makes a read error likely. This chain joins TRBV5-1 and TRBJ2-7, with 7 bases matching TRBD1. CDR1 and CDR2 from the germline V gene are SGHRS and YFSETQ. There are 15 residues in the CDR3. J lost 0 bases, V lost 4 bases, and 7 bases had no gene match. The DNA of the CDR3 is TGCGCCAGCAGCCCCCGACAGGGAACCTCCTACGAGCAGTACTAC. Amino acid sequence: CASSPRQGTSYEQYY.

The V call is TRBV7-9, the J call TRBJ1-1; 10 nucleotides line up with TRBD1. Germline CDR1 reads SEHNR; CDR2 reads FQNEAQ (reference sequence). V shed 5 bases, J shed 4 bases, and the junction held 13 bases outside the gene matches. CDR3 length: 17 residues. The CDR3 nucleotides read TGTGCCAGCAGCCCAAGACAGGGGGCGGGAGTGGGCACTGAAGCTTTCTTT. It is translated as CASSPRQGAGVGTEAFF.

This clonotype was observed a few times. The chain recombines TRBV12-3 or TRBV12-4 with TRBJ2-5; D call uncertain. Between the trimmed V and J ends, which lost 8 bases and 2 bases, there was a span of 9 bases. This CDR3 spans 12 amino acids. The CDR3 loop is CASAHLQETQYF. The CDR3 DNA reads TGTGCCAGCGCCCACTTACAAGAGACCCAGTACTTC.

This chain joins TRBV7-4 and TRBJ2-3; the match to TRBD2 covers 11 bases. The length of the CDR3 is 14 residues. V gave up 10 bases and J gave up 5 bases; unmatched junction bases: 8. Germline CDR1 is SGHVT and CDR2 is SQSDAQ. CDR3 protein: CAKISGGAEDTQYF. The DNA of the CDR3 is TGTGCCAAAATTAGCGGGGGGGCCGAAGATACGCAGTATTTT.

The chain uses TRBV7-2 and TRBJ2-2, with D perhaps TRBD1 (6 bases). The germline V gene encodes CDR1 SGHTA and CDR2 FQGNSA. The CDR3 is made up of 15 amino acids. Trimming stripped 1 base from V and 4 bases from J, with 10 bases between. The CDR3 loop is CASSLDRVPTGELFF. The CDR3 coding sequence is TGTGCCAGCAGCTTAGACAGGGTTCCCACCGGGGAGCTGTTTTTT.

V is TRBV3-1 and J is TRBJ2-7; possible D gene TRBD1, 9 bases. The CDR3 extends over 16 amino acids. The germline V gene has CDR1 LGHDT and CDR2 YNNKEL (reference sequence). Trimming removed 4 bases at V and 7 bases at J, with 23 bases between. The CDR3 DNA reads TGTGCCAGCAGCCTCGCGGGGGGACAGGGAAGAATAGAGCAGTACTTC. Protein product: CASSLAGGQGRIEQYF.

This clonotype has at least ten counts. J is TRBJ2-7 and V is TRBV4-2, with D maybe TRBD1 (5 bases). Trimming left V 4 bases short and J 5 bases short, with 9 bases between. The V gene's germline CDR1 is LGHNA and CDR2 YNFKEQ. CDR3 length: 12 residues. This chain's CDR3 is CASSLQAHEQYF. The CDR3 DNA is TGTGCCAGCAGCCTACAGGCCCACGAGCAGTACTTC.